Below, 21 T cell receptor beta chains from the same sample are listed, as sequenced in a study of cytomegalovirus exposure and HLA in healthy donors (dated by TCRdb to about 2017). Library preparation employed the immunoSEQ multiplex PCR assay. Held by TCRdb, this immuneACCESS table contains in-frame sequences only and omits some clones. Under half of the omission traces to an unresolved V gene where checked; the cause of the rest is unknown. The sample table shows about 120,000 clones, and approximately 88% are seen once. The leading ten clones occupy around 1.9% of the sample. The sequenced material came from PBMCs. These receptors were obtained from a man younger than 35 in good health and CMV-seronegative.

The CDR3 here is CASMGRGRSPLHF. In DNA form, the CDR3 reads TGTGCCAGCATGGGCAGGGGGCGATCACCCCTCCACTTT. The genes are TRBV6-1 and TRBJ1-6, with 8 nucleotides matching TRBD1. The CDR3 runs 13 residues. CDR1 and CDR2 (germline): MNHNS, SASEGT. V shed 7 bases and J 10 bases; nucleotides not matched to a gene: 6.

V and J are TRBV2 and TRBJ1-4, with D unclear. Trimming removed 6 bases from V and 0 bases from J, with 8 bases in between. This CDR3 has 14 amino acids. Per the germline V gene, CDR1 is SNHLY and CDR2 is FYNNEI. The CDR3 bases are TGTGCCAGCAGGCTGGACTCAACTAATGAAAAACTGTTTTTT. Its protein is CASRLDSTNEKLFF.

This chain connects TRBV4-1 to TRBJ1-1; weak D call: TRBD1 (5 bases). The CDR3 is 16 residues long. V lost 0 bases to trimming and J lost 11 bases, with 22 bases between them. The germline V gene encodes CDR1 MGHRA and CDR2 YSYEKL. The CDR3 DNA follows: TGCGCCAGCAGCCAAGATCAGGAGGGGCCCCTAGGAAACGCTTTCTTT. Protein product: CASSQDQEGPLGNAFF.

The chain is built from TRBV18 and TRBJ1-1; 9 bases agree with TRBD1. This CDR3 region has 13 residues. From germline, CDR1 is KGHSH and CDR2 LQKENI. The junction had 6 bases not matched to a gene; V was cut back by 6 bases and J by 7 bases. The CDR3 DNA follows: TGTGCCAGCTCCCATACAGGGGGCGATGAAGCTTTCTTT. This gives the protein CASSHTGGDEAFF.

This chain links TRBV7-9 with TRBJ1-2; weak D call: TRBD1 (5 bases). Trimming shortened V by 1 base and J by 1 base, and 10 bases separated the two germline ends. Per the germline V gene, CDR1 is SEHNR and CDR2 is FQNEAQ (reference sequence). The CDR3 is made up of 15 amino acids. CDR3 bases: TGTGCCAGCAGCTTAGTGGGGCGGGGTAACTATGGCTACACCTTC. Amino acid sequence: CASSLVGRGNYGYTF. The whole variable domain, remainder taken from reference TRBV7-9 and TRBJ1-2, is DTGVSQNPRHKITKRGQNVTFRCDPISEHNRLYWYRQTLGQGPEFLTYFQNEAQLEKSRLLSDRFSAERPKGSFSTLEIQRTEQGDSAMYLCASSLVGRGNYGYTFGSGTRLTVV.

The V gene is TRBV4-3, the J gene TRBJ2-3, with 9 bases matching TRBD2. Germline V gene sequence: CDR1 LGHNA, CDR2 YSLEER. The CDR3 runs 15 residues. Trimming at V came to 0 bases and at J to 6 bases, leaving 4 bases not matched to a gene. For the CDR3, the DNA is TGCGCCAGCAGCCAAGAACGCGGGGGGGCTGATACGCAGTATTTT. Translation: CASSQERGGADTQYF.

This clone has just one count. The chain combines TRBV5-1 with TRBJ1-2, with a possible D match to TRBD1 (5 bases). V gave up 7 bases and J gave up 1 base, with 20 bases separating them. CDR1 is SGHRS and CDR2 is YFSETQ in the germline V gene. The CDR3 sequence is 16 residues long. The CDR3 is CASRLQDFSSNYGYTF. In nucleotides, the CDR3 is TGCGCCAGCCGATTACAGGATTTCTCTAGTAACTATGGCTACACCTTC.

The V call is TRBV18, the J call TRBJ1-5; 7 bases align to TRBD1. Per germline, CDR1 KGHSH and CDR2 LQKENI. The J segment lost 0 bases and the V segment lost 3 bases, leaving 5 bases of the junction unmatched. The CDR3 loop spans 16 amino acids. The CDR3 loop is CASSPSTGISNQPQHF. DNA for the CDR3: TGTGCCAGCTCACCCTCGACAGGGATTAGCAATCAGCCCCAGCATTTT.

The gene calls are TRBV5-1 and TRBJ1-4; D is perhaps TRBD1 (6 bases). The CDR3 contains 16 residues. The V gene lost 4 bases and the J gene lost 4 bases, with 17 bases spanning the gap. Germline-derived CDR1 and CDR2 are SGHRS and YFSETQ. CDR3 DNA: TGCGCCAGCAGCCTTGGACAGTCTCCGGGTAATGAAAAACTGTTTTTT. Its protein product is CASSLGQSPGNEKLFF.

The rearrangement uses TRBV10-1 and TRBJ2-1; 8 nucleotides agree with TRBD1. The CDR3 has 20 amino acids. CDR1 and CDR2 from the germline V gene are WNHNN and SYGVQD (reference sequence). The V gene end was trimmed by 2 bases and the J gene end by 0 bases; junction bases not matched to a gene: 15. In DNA form, the CDR3 reads TGCGCCAGCAGTGAGGAGACAGGGGTGGGTAGCTCAAGCTCCTACAATGAGCAGTTCTTC. Translation gives CASSEETGVGSSSSYNEQFF.

V usage is TRBV7-2 and J usage is TRBJ1-6; D not certain. CDR3 size: 13 residues. V lost 1 base and J 12 bases, leaving 10 bases between the germline ends. Per germline, CDR1 SGHTA and CDR2 FQGNSA. The CDR3 spells CASSLGAGLPLHF. The CDR3 region has the DNA TGTGCCAGCAGCTTAGGGGCAGGCTTACCCCTCCACTTT. The full variable domain, with the rest looked up from reference TRBV7-2 and TRBJ1-6, is GAGVSQSPSNKVTEKGKDVELRCDPISGHTALYWYRQSLGQGLEFLIYFQGNSAPDKSGLPSDRFSAERTGGSVSTLTIQRTQQEDSAVYLCASSLGAGLPLHFGNGTRLTVT.

The chain is built from TRBV4-3 and TRBJ1-1; the D is unclear. With 0 bases removed from V and 5 bases from J, the gap between germline ends came to 13 bases. From germline, CDR1 is LGHNA and CDR2 YSLEER. The CDR3 length is 15 residues. CDR3 nucleotides: TGCGCCAGCAGCCAAGATATTTTTGGCCGAACTGAAGCTTTCTTT. Translation: CASSQDIFGRTEAFF.

J is TRBJ1-1 and V is TRBV7-6, with D tentatively TRBD1 (5 bases). V shed 1 base and J shed 1 base, with 16 bases lying between them. CDR1 SGHVS and CDR2 FNYEAQ come from the germline V gene. This CDR3 contains 17 residues. CDR3 amino acids: CASSLVAGGEGNTEAFF. CDR3 DNA sequence: TGTGCCAGCAGCTTAGTAGCGGGGGGAGAGGGGAACACTGAAGCTTTCTTT.

The chain recombines TRBV14 with TRBJ2-1; 8 bases align to TRBD2. The CDR3 spans 13 residues. V shed 4 bases and J 15 bases; nucleotides not matched to a gene: 11. Germline CDR1 reads SGHDN; CDR2 reads FVKESK. The CDR3 loop reads CASSRAGTRSLFF. DNA for the CDR3: TGTGCCAGCAGCCGAGCCGGGACTAGGAGTCTGTTCTTC.

This clone came up a few times. This rearrangement joins TRBV11-2 to TRBJ2-7, with 9 bases lining up with TRBD1. The CDR3 has 15 amino acids. Losses at the gene ends were 1 base for V and 4 bases for J; bases not matched to a gene: 5. The germline V gene encodes CDR1 SGHAT and CDR2 FQNNGV. The CDR3 loop reads CASSLGGTGLYEQYF. In DNA form, the CDR3 reads TGTGCCAGCAGCTTAGGCGGGACAGGGTTGTACGAGCAGTACTTC. Full variable domain (rest looked up from reference TRBV11-2 and TRBJ2-7): EAGVAQSPRYKIIEKRQSVAFWCNPISGHATLYWYQQILGQGPKLLIQFQNNGVVDDSQLPKDRFSAERLKGVDSTLKIQPAKLEDSAVYLCASSLGGTGLYEQYFGPGTRLTVT.

The chain uses TRBV4-3 and TRBJ1-2; TRBD1 agrees at 8 bases. CDR1 LGHNA and CDR2 YSLEER come from the germline V gene. The CDR3 has 15 residues. With 5 bases clipped from V and 2 bases from J, the junction kept 7 bases outside the gene matches. The CDR3 DNA reads TGCGCCAGCAGCTCGCAGGGGGCCACGAACTATGGCTACACCTTC. This sequence encodes CASSSQGATNYGYTF.

This sequence joins TRBV27 and TRBJ2-7, with unresolved D. The CDR3 extends over 13 amino acids. V was pared by 6 bases and J by 4 bases, with 13 bases between. Per the germline V gene, CDR1 is MNHEY and CDR2 is SMNVEV (reference sequence). CDR3 region: CASSQASQYEQYF. In DNA form, the CDR3 reads TGTGCCAGCAGCCAGGCCTCTCAGTACGAGCAGTACTTC.

This chain connects TRBV6-5 to TRBJ1-1, with a weak D call TRBD1 (6 bases). V lost 5 bases to trimming and J lost 2 bases, with 12 bases between them. Germline-derived CDR1 and CDR2 are MNHEY and SVGAGI. The CDR3 is made up of 14 amino acids. The CDR3: CASSPRGGNTEAFF. In DNA, the CDR3 is TGTGCCAGCAGTCCGAGGGGGGGCAACACTGAAGCTTTCTTT.

The chain couples TRBV5-1 to TRBJ1-4; 8 positions match TRBD1. The CDR3 length is 16 residues. V trimming: 3 bases; J trimming: 0 bases; junction bases outside the gene matches: 4. Germline V gene lookup returns CDR1 SGHRS and CDR2 YFSETQ. The CDR3 bases are TGCGCCAGCAGCTGGGGGACAGGCCCAACTAATGAAAAACTGTTTTTT. This codes for CASSWGTGPTNEKLFF. The full variable domain, completed using reference TRBV5-1 and TRBJ1-4, is KAGVTQTPRYLIKTRGQQVTLSCSPISGHRSVSWYQQTPGQGLQFLFEYFSETQRNKGNFPGRFSGRQFSNSRSEMNVSTLELGDSALYLCASSWGTGPTNEKLFFGSGTQLSVL.

The rearrangement links TRBV10-1 to TRBJ2-3; D is unclear. The germline gives CDR1 WNHNN, CDR2 SYGVQD (reference sequence). Between the trimmed V and J ends, which lost 4 bases and 9 bases, there was a span of 11 bases. This CDR3 spans 12 amino acids. The CDR3: CASSVNSRTQYF. Written as DNA, the CDR3 is TGCGCCAGCAGTGTAAACTCCCGGACGCAGTATTTT.

The chain couples TRBV11-2 to TRBJ1-2; D is undetermined. Per the germline V gene, CDR1 is SGHAT and CDR2 is FQNNGV. V was trimmed by 1 base and J by 3 bases, leaving 15 bases between them. The CDR3 is 16 amino acids. DNA for the CDR3: TGTGCCAGCAGCTTAGGGTCCCTCGGAGAAGACTATGGCTACACCTTC. Protein: CASSLGSLGEDYGYTF.